The next 6 T cell receptor beta chains were all read from a single sample in a study of CXCR3-negative and CXCR3-positive naive CD8 T cells. UMI-labeled TRB cDNA libraries were prepared by 5' RACE. With the 5' RACE reads reprocessed, TCRdb shows one record per CDR3 protein and no DNA. The sample's table shows 75,000 to 95,000 distinct CDR3 sequences. Source material: naive CXCR3- CD8+ T cells from blood. Subset denoted: CD45RO-CCR7+CD27+CD95- naive CD8+ T cells lacking CXCR3 (TNR3-). These receptors all come from a human donor in good health. Some clones in this sample may be carry-over from other donors' samples.

The chain couples TRBV29-1 to TRBJ1-1. CDR1 is SQVTM, CDR2 ANQGSEA, per germline. CDR3 length: 13 residues. The CDR3 spells CSVEGGQNTEGFF.

This chain joins TRBV6-5 and TRBJ2-1. Germline V gene lookup returns CDR1 MNHEY and CDR2 SVGAGI. This CDR3 contains 15 residues. This CDR3 is CASSYPTEYLDEQFF.

The chain uses TRBV29-1 and TRBJ2-2. Looked up from germline, CDR1 is SQVTM and CDR2 is ANQGSEA. The CDR3 is made up of 13 amino acids. CDR3 protein: CSAPDQNTGELFF.

The chain uses TRBV7-6 and TRBJ1-3. CDR1 is SGHVS and CDR2 is FNYEAQ in the germline V gene. The CDR3 totals 15 residues. The CDR3 spells CASSSLGDSGNTIYF.

This chain uses TRBV7-9 with TRBJ1-1. Germline V gene sequence: CDR1 SEHNR, CDR2 FQNEAQ (reference sequence). The CDR3 length is 13 residues. The CDR3 sequence is CASSLGLQAEAFF.

The chain recombines TRBV29-1 with TRBJ2-6. The CDR3 is 13 residues long. From germline, CDR1 is SQVTM and CDR2 ANQGSEA. CDR3 loop: CSAKTSGANVLTF. Full variable domain (outside the CDR3, taken from reference TRBV29-1 and TRBJ2-6): SAVISQKPSRDICQRGTSLTIQCQVDSQVTMMFWYRQQPGQSLTLIATANQGSEATYESGFVIDKFPISRPNLTFSTLTVSNMSPEDSSIYLCSAKTSGANVLTFGAGSRLTVL.